This T cell receptor (beta chain) was obtained from a study of blood T cell repertoires in COVID-19. The wider study: Material from acute and convalescent COVID-19 was sourced from the United States, Italy and Spain.

Using immunoSEQ multiplex PCR, the repertoire was profiled, and TCRdb retains in-frame clones only, with some absent. The table lists about 220,000 clones, around 90% of them singletons. Deletions cut 1 base from V and 7 bases from J, with 11 bases between. The CDR3 length is 13 residues. The sample consisted of PBMCs or T cells enriched from blood (not recorded which). The receptor was derived from a woman aged 45 to 65 with acute COVID-19. The chain is built from TRBV12-3 or TRBV12-4 and TRBJ2-7; D gene uncertain. The CDR3 DNA sequence: TGTGCCAGCAGTTTAGGCAGCCTCGGGGAGCAGTACTTC. Its protein is CASSLGSLGEQYF.